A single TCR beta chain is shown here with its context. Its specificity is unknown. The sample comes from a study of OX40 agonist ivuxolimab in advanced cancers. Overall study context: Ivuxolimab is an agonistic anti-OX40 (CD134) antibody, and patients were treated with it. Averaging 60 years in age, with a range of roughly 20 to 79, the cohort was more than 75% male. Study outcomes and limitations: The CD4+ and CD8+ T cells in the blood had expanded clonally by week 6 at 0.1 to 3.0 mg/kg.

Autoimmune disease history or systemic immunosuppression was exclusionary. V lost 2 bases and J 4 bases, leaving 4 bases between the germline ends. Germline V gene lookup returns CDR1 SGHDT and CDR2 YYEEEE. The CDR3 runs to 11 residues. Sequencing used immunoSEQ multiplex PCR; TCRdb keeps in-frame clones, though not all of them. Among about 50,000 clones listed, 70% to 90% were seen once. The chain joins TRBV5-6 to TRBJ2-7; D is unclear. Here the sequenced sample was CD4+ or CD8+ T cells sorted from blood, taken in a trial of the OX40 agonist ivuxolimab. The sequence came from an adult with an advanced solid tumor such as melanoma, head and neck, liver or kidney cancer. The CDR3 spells CASSFMYEQYF. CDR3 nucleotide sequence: TGTGCCAGCAGCTTTATGTACGAGCAGTACTTC.